One sample yielded the 19 T cell receptor beta chains listed below, sequenced in a study of cytomegalovirus exposure and HLA in healthy donors. This PCR relied on a set of 60 Vbeta primers and 13 Jbeta primers. The repertoire was sequenced with immunoSEQ multiplex PCR; TCRdb's copy has only in-frame clones and lacks some. This sample has under 200,000 clones; about 77% occur once, and the top ten carry about 7.9%. The sample consisted of PBMCs. These receptors came from a male donor in good health and CMV-seropositive.

CDR3 bases: TGTGCCAGCAGTTACTCCACAGGGGGCCAGCCCCTCCACTTT. Amino acids: CASSYSTGGQPLHF. The V and J genes are TRBV6-5 and TRBJ1-6, with 9 bases matching TRBD1. J gave up 13 bases and V 0 bases, and 4 bases lay outside the gene matches. Germline assignment: CDR1 MNHEY and CDR2 SVGAGI. This CDR3 is 14 amino acids long.

The chain carries TRBV5-1 and TRBJ1-1; 8 nucleotides line up with TRBD1. CDR3 size: 17 residues. CDR1 and CDR2 (germline): SGHRS, YFSETQ. The junction had 9 bases not matched to a gene; V was cut back by 0 bases and J by 2 bases. CDR3: CASSLVTGVTLNTEAFF. The CDR3 coding sequence is TGCGCCAGCAGCTTGGTGACAGGGGTGACCCTAAACACTGAAGCTTTCTTT.

The chain links TRBV27 to TRBJ1-2; D remains unclear. Trimming pared 2 bases from V and 0 bases from J, leaving 4 bases between. This CDR3 is built from 13 residues. Per germline, CDR1 MNHEY and CDR2 SMNVEV (reference sequence). The CDR3 DNA follows: TGTGCCAGCAGTTTAACAGCTAACTATGGCTACACCTTC. Its translation: CASSLTANYGYTF.

The chain employs TRBV9 and TRBJ2-1; tentative D call: TRBD2 (5 bases). The germline gives CDR1 SGDLS, CDR2 YYNGEE. This CDR3 comprises 15 residues. Between the trimmed V and J ends, which lost 0 bases and 5 bases, there was a span of 12 bases. CDR3 in DNA: TGTGCCAGCAGCGTAGAAGCGGCCGCCCACAATGAGCAGTTCTTC. This translates into CASSVEAAAHNEQFF.

This clone was found a few times. This sequence joins TRBV15 and TRBJ2-7; 8 positions match TRBD2. Per the germline V gene, CDR1 is LNHNV and CDR2 is YYDKDF (reference sequence). V shed 0 bases, J shed 5 bases, and the junction held 9 bases outside the gene matches. The CDR3 contains 16 residues. The DNA of the CDR3 is TGTGCCACCAGCAGAGATGGTTCGGGGCGGGGGGACGAGCAGTACTTC. Amino acid sequence: CATSRDGSGRGDEQYF.

The chain couples TRBV27 to TRBJ1-2, with 7 positions matching TRBD1. The CDR3 consists of 13 residues. The V segment lost 5 bases and the J segment 8 bases; nucleotides outside the gene matches: 8. Germline V gene sequence: CDR1 MNHEY, CDR2 SMNVEV (reference sequence). Here the CDR3 DNA reads TGTGCCAGCAGTCTCGACAGGGCGGGAGGCTACACCTTC. This gives the protein CASSLDRAGGYTF.

A few counts support this clone. The genes are TRBV5-1 and TRBJ1-1; D possibly corresponds to TRBD1 (6 bases). The CDR3 spans 16 residues. V was pared by 4 bases and J by 1 base, with 17 bases between. Germline V CDR1 and CDR2: SGHRS, YFSETQ. Here the CDR3 DNA reads TGCGCCAGCAGCCTCCGCCGACAGGCTCCGAACACTGAAGCTTTCTTT. Its translation: CASSLRRQAPNTEAFF. Variable domain in full (rest from reference TRBV5-1 and TRBJ1-1): KAGVTQTPRYLIKTRGQQVTLSCSPISGHRSVSWYQQTPGQGLQFLFEYFSETQRNKGNFPGRFSGRQFSNSRSEMNVSTLELGDSALYLCASSLRRQAPNTEAFFGQGTRLTVV.

The rearrangement joins TRBV13 to TRBJ2-1, with TRBD2 matching over 7 bases. The CDR3 contains 13 residues. Germline V CDR1 and CDR2: PRHDT, FYEKMQ (reference sequence). The ends lost 5 bases at V and 5 bases at J; junction bases unmatched: 3. CDR3: CASSRGGNNEQFF. Written as DNA, the CDR3 is TGTGCCAGCAGCCGGGGAGGGAACAATGAGCAGTTCTTC.

With respect to this clone: Sequence at one end of the junction differs from germline and may be a read error. In the same sample, other DNA sequences code for this CDR3. The chain links TRBV6-1 to TRBJ2-7; 10 bases align to TRBD2. Germline assignment: CDR1 MNHNS and CDR2 SASEGT. The CDR3 spans 16 residues. CDR3 protein: CASSEIPSGGGYEQYF. The CDR3 nucleotides are TGCGCCAGCAGTGAAATACCTAGCGGGGGAGGCTACGAGCAGTACTTC.

The rearrangement joins TRBV6-1 to TRBJ2-1, with D maybe TRBD2 (6 bases). V dropped 6 bases and J dropped 0 bases, with 12 bases sitting between them. The CDR3 loop spans 15 amino acids. CDR1 is MNHNS and CDR2 is SASEGT in the germline V gene. The CDR3 DNA is TGTGCCAGCAGCATAGCGGATAGCTCCTACAATGAGCAGTTCTTC. This gives the protein CASSIADSSYNEQFF.

V usage is TRBV7-3 and J usage is TRBJ1-1; maybe TRBD1 (6 bases). Trimming removed 3 bases from V and 5 bases from J, with 10 bases in between. This CDR3 contains 13 residues. Per germline, CDR1 SGHTA and CDR2 FQGTGA. The CDR3 nucleotides read TGTGCCAGCAGCTTCGACAGGCATACTGAAGCTTTCTTT. Translation gives CASSFDRHTEAFF.

In its sample, this clone was seen a few times. This sequence joins TRBV11-1 and TRBJ2-5; TRBD2 agrees at 9 bases. Losses at the gene ends were 3 bases for V and 1 base for J; bases not matched to a gene: 12. The CDR3 length is 18 residues. Germline CDR1 reads SGHAT; CDR2 reads FQDESV (reference sequence). The DNA for the CDR3 is TGTGCCAGCAGCTTGGCTCGCCTAGCGGGGAATGGCCAAGAGACCCAGTACTTC. Protein product: CASSLARLAGNGQETQYF. Using reference TRBV11-1 and TRBJ2-5 for the parts outside the CDR3, the full variable domain is EAEVAQSPRYKITEKSQAVAFWCDPISGHATLYWYRQILGQGPELLVQFQDESVVDDSQLPKDRFSAERLKGVDSTLKIQPAELGDSAMYLCASSLARLAGNGQETQYFGPGTRLLVL.

The chain combines TRBV6-1 with TRBJ1-5; TRBD1 agrees at 8 bases. CDR3 length: 14 amino acids. The V gene end was trimmed by 4 bases and the J gene end by 5 bases; junction bases not matched to a gene: 4. The V gene's germline CDR1 is MNHNS and CDR2 SASEGT. The CDR3: CASSGGQVDQPQHF. In DNA form, the CDR3 reads TGTGCCAGCAGTGGGGGACAGGTCGATCAGCCCCAGCATTTT.

This clone has only one observation. In DNA, the CDR3 is TGTGCCAGCAGCGTAAAGGTCGAGGGGGGGGCAACTAATGAAAAACTGTTTTTT. Translated, it gives CASSVKVEGGATNEKLFF. V gene TRBV9 combines with J gene TRBJ1-4, with a possible D match to TRBD1 (6 bases). CDR3 size: 18 residues. The germline CDR1 and CDR2 sequences are SGDLS and YYNGEE. Trimming shortened V by 1 base and J by 0 bases, and 16 bases separated the two germline ends. Complete variable domain (other parts from reference TRBV9 and TRBJ1-4): DSGVTQTPKHLITATGQRVTLRCSPRSGDLSVYWYQQSLDQGLQFLIQYYNGEERAKGNILERFSAQQFPDLHSELNLSSLELGDSALYFCASSVKVEGGATNEKLFFGSGTQLSVL.

The genes are TRBV7-8 and TRBJ1-1; D unresolved. Germline V gives CDR1 SGHVS, CDR2 FQNEAQ. This CDR3 region has 16 residues. The V gene lost 4 bases and the J gene lost 5 bases, with 20 bases spanning the gap. For the CDR3, the DNA is TGTGCCAGCAGCTCCCCCCCCCGGGAATGGTGGACTGAAGCTTTCTTT. Translation gives CASSSPPREWWTEAFF.

A word on this clone: The conserved closing phenylalanine or tryptophan is absent in this CDR3, likely reflecting a read error. The chain recombines TRBV6-5 with TRBJ1-1; D is perhaps TRBD1 (5 bases). The V gene lost 6 bases and the J gene lost 6 bases, with 20 bases spanning the gap. Germline assignment: CDR1 MNHEY and CDR2 SVGAGI. The length of the CDR3 is 15 residues. CDR3 protein: CASSPGGVQGPEAFL. DNA for the CDR3: TGTGCCAGCAGCCCGGGGGGAGTGCAGGGCCCTGAAGCTTTCCTT.

This clone is a singleton in its sample. The chain links TRBV30 to TRBJ1-6; D is undetermined. CDR1 and CDR2 (germline): GTSNPN, SVGIG (reference sequence). V lost 3 bases and J 10 bases, leaving 16 bases between the germline ends. The CDR3 is 14 residues long. CDR3 nucleotides: TGTGCCTGGAGCACGGGAGGAGGACCCTCACCCCTCCACTTT. Protein product: CAWSTGGGPSPLHF.

The chain couples TRBV4-1 to TRBJ2-7; D ambiguous. Looked up from germline, CDR1 is MGHRA and CDR2 is YSYEKL. This CDR3 is built from 14 residues. Between the trimmed V and J ends, which lost 1 base and 3 bases, there was a span of 10 bases. CDR3 sequence: CASSQATRNYEQYF. The CDR3 DNA reads as TGCGCCAGCAGCCAAGCAACCAGGAACTACGAGCAGTACTTC.

V gene TRBV6-4 combines with J gene TRBJ2-2; 10 bases are shared with TRBD1. The germline V gene has CDR1 MRHNA and CDR2 SNTAGT. The CDR3 covers 18 residues. The junction had 10 bases not matched to a gene; V was cut back by 2 bases and J by 4 bases. The CDR3 loop reads CASSDTFRDRGGTGELFF. The CDR3 DNA sequence: TGTGCCAGCAGTGACACGTTCCGGGACAGGGGTGGCACCGGGGAGCTGTTTTTT.